The entry below gives a single T cell receptor beta chain sequence along with its context. Its antigen is not identified. The sample originates from a study of cytomegalovirus exposure and HLA in healthy donors. The table came from immunoSEQ multiplex PCR; TCRdb's copy has only in-frame clones and leaves some out. This table holds under 150,000 clones, more than 75% found once. The CDR3 spans 14 residues. Per the germline V gene, CDR1 is SGHRS and CDR2 is YFSETQ. J gave up 8 bases and V 0 bases, and 4 bases lay outside the gene matches. Study results and caveats: According to a subsequent analysis, TCR clusters identified in the first cohort showed a tendency to co-occur across the 120 validation repertoires.

V is TRBV5-1 and J is TRBJ1-4; 7 positions agree with TRBD1. The receptor comes from a woman between 18 and 29 years old in good health and CMV-seropositive. Sequencing was performed on PBMCs. The CDR3 DNA follows: TGCGCCAGCAGCTTGGGGGGGACAGACGAAAAACTGTTTTTT. It yields the protein CASSLGGTDEKLFF.